The 3 T cell receptor beta chains below were found in one sample sequenced in a study of blood T cell repertoires in COVID-19. Only in-frame clones appear in the TCRdb table, and some are missing; sequencing was by immunoSEQ multiplex PCR. The table has roughly 380,000 clones, around 87% seen once. Sequenced: PBMCs or T cells enriched from blood (not recorded which). The receptor source for this set is a young man who had recovered from COVID-19.

This chain uses TRBV10-3 with TRBJ1-5; D possibly corresponds to TRBD1 (5 bases). CDR1 is ENHRY and CDR2 is SYGVKD in the germline V gene. V lost 5 bases, J lost 6 bases, and 14 bases lay in between. The CDR3 runs to 14 residues. The CDR3 DNA reads as TGTGCCATCAGTCGGACGGGGGAGGGTCAGCCCCAGCATTTT. Its translation is CAISRTGEGQPQHF.

This chain connects TRBV9 to TRBJ2-1; tentative D call: TRBD2 (6 bases). This CDR3 spans 14 amino acids. V was clipped by 8 bases and J by 3 bases, with 15 bases between them. CDR1 SGDLS and CDR2 YYNGEE come from the germline V gene. This CDR3 reads CASSAGLNYNEQFF. CDR3 nucleotide sequence: TGTGCCAGTTCCGCGGGGCTAAACTACAATGAGCAGTTCTTC.

The chain joins TRBV6-1 to TRBJ1-2, with D possibly being TRBD1 (5 bases). Deletions cut 2 bases from V and 8 bases from J, with 15 bases between. The CDR3 has 14 amino acids. In germline, CDR1 is MNHNS, CDR2 SASEGT. This CDR3 reads CASSEFREGGGYTF. In DNA, the CDR3 is TGTGCCAGCAGTGAATTCAGGGAGGGTGGCGGCTACACCTTC.